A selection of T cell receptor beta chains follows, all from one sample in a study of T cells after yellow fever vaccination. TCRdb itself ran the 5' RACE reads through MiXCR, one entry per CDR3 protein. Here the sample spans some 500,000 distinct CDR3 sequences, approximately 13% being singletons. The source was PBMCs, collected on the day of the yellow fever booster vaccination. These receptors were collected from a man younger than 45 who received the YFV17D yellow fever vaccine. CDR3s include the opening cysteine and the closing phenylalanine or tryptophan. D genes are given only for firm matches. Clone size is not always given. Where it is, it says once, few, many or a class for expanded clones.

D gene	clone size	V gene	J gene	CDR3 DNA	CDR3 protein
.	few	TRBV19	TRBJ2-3	TGTGCCAGTAGTATAATGAGCGGCACAGATACGCAGTATTTT	CASSIMSGTDTQYF
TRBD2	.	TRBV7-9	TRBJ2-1	TGTGCCAGCAGCCCCCGAGGGGAGCGGGACTACAATGAGCAGTTCTTC	CASSPRGERDYNEQFF
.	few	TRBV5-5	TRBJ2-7	TGTGCCAGCAGCCCACTCGGGGTCTCCGAGCAGTACTTC	CASSPLGVSEQYF
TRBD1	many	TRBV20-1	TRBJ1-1	TGCAGTGCTAGAGTCAGGGGGCGTTCCGTTCTGAACACTGAAGCTTTCTTT	CSARVRGRSVLNTEAFF
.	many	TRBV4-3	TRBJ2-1	TGCGCCAGCAGCCAAGATTGGGCTCAGCTGGGGGAGCAGTTCTTC	CASSQDWAQLGEQFF
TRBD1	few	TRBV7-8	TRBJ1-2	TGTGCCAGCAGCCCAAACAGGGGGCAGAATGGCTACACCTTC	CASSPNRGQNGYTF
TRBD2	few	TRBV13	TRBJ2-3	TGTGCCAGCAGCTATCAGTCTAAGGGACTAGCGGGAGGGCCTCTGGGCACAGATACGCAGTATTTT	CASSYQSKGLAGGPLGTDTQYF
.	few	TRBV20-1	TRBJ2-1	TGCAGTGCTTTCTCCCCAGAACACAATGAGCAGTTCTTC	CSAFSPEHNEQFF
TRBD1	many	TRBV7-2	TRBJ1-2	TGTGCCAGCAGCTTAGCCGGGACAGGGGCCGGTTATGGCTACACCTTC	CASSLAGTGAGYGYTF
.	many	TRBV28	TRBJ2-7	TGTGCCAGCAGTCCCCGACAGGTATTCTCCTACGAGCAGTACTTC	CASSPRQVFSYEQYF
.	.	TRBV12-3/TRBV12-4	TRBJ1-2	TGTGCCAGCAGTTTAGGGAGCGTAGAATCCTTC	CASSLGSVESF
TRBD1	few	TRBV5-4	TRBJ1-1	TGTGCCAGCACCCTAGACGACAGGGATAGGAACACTGAAGCTTTCTTT	CASTLDDRDRNTEAFF
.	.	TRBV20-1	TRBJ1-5	TGCAGTGCGGGGCAGGATCAGCCCCAGCATTTT	CSAGQDQPQHF
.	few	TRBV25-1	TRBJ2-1	TGTGCCAGCAGTGGCAGGGGCAGCGGAACAAGCTCCTACAATGAGCAGTTCTTC	CASSGRGSGTSSYNEQFF
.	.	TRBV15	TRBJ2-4	TGTGCCACCAGCAAAGCCAAAAACATTCAGTACTTC	CATSKAKNIQYF
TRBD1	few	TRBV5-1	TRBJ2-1	TGCGCCAGCAGCCCCCAGCCGACAGGGTCCTACAATGAGCAGTTCTTC	CASSPQPTGSYNEQFF
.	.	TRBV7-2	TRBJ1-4	TGTGCCAGCAGCAAAAACTGGAATGAAAAACTGTTTTTT	CASSKNWNEKLFF
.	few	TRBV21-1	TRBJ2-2	TGTGCCAGCAGCCTACGGACTGCCGGGGAGCTGTTTTTT	CASSLRTAGELFF
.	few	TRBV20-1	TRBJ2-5	TGCAGTGCTGAGGGTTTCGAGACCCAGTACTTC	CSAEGFETQYF
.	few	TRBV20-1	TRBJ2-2	TGCAGTGCCGCATCTGGGACATCCGCCACCGGGGAGCTGTTTTTT	CSAASGTSATGELFF
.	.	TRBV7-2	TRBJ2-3	TGTGCCAGCAGCTCCCCCCGCCCCACAGATACGCAGTATTTT	CASSSPRPTDTQYF
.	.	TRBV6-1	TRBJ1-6	TGTGCCATGATACGGGACTCCTATAATTCACCCCTCCACTTT	CAMIRDSYNSPLHF
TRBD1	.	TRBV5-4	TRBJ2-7	TGTGCCAGCAGCTTGGATCAGGGGGCGAGTGAGCAGTACTTC	CASSLDQGASEQYF
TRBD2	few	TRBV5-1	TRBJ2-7	TGCGCCAGCAGCTGGAGCGGGAGCCTCTCCTACGAGCAGTACTTC	CASSWSGSLSYEQYF
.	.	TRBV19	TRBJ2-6	TGTGCCAGTAGTATAACAGGTGGGGCCAACGTCCTGACTTTC	CASSITGGANVLTF
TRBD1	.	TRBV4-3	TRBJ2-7	TGCGCCAGCAGCCAAGGACAGGGGGGGAATTACGAGCAGTACTTC	CASSQGQGGNYEQYF
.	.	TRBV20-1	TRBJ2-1	TGCAGTGCGGCCTCGTCCGCGGGAACTTACAATGAGCAGTTCTTC	CSAASSAGTYNEQFF
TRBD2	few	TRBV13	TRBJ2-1	TGTGCCAGCAGCTTAGGGCCTAGCGGCCTGACGTCCTACAATGAGCAGTTCTTC	CASSLGPSGLTSYNEQFF
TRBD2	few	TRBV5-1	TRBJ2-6	TGCGCCAGCAGCTCGACCCCGACTAGCGGGATCCGCTCTGGGGCCAACGTCCTGACTTTC	CASSSTPTSGIRSGANVLTF
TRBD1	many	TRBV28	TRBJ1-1	TGTGCCAGCAGTATAGCAGGGGGAACTGAAGCTTTCTTT	CASSIAGGTEAFF
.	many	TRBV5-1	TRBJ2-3	TGCGCCAGCAGCCCGCCTGGAGCGCCTAGCACAGATACGCAGTATTTT	CASSPPGAPSTDTQYF
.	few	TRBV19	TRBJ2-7	TGTGCCAGTAGTCAGTTTAGCTCCTACGAGCAGTACTTC	CASSQFSSYEQYF
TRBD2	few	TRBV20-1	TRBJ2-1	TGCAGTGCTAGAGTCCTAGCGGGAGGCCATGAGCAGTTCTTC	CSARVLAGGHEQFF
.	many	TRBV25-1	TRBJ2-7	TGTGCCAGCAGTGGCCATCCCAGCTTCAGGTTCCACGAGCAGTACTTC	CASSGHPSFRFHEQYF
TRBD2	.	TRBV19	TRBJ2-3	TGTGCCAGTAGAGAGCGGGGGGGGGGCACAGATACGCAGTATTTT	CASRERGGGTDTQYF
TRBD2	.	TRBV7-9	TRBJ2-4	TGTGCCAGCAGCGGACGGGAGGGCCATACCAAAAACATTCAGTACTTC	CASSGREGHTKNIQYF
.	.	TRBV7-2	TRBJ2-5	TGTGCCAGCAGCTTGATCGGAGGGTCCAACGGGGCCCAGTACTTC	CASSLIGGSNGAQYF
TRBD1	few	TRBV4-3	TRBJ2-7	TGCGCCAGCAGCCAGGCCCCCGGGACAGGGAGGGACGAGCAGTACTTC	CASSQAPGTGRDEQYF
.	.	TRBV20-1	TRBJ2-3	TGCAGTGGGGAGGCCGATCATCAAAGAGATACGCAGTATTTT	CSGEADHQRDTQYF